A single sample is the source of the 23 T cell receptor beta chains below, sequenced in a study of regulatory T cells in long-lasting Graves disease. Time point here: newly diagnosed GD, antithyroid drugs for less than 3 months. PBMC RNA was the source of the TCR library. Investigators prepared the TCR beta libraries by applying iRepertoire HTBI primers and Arm-PCR of CDR3 regions. TCRdb independently ran MiXCR on the multiplex PCR reads; one entry per CDR3 protein. This table has approximately 400,000 distinct CDR3 sequences, about 16% appearing once. The same data also contributed to another study, on T cells in Graves' hyperthyroidism and ophthalmopathy.

This sample comprised peripheral blood mononuclear cells (PBMCs), obtained at new diagnosis, from a patient treated with antithyroid drugs. Receptor source: a woman aged 25 to 39 with Graves disease.

This clonotype was found many times. J is TRBJ2-7 and V is TRBV20-1; the D is unclear. Trimming stripped 0 bases from V and 1 base from J, with 10 bases between. CDR1 and CDR2 from the germline V gene are DFQATT and SNEGSKA (reference sequence). The CDR3 totals 14 residues. CDR3 sequence reads: CSARDAAESYEQYF. The CDR3 DNA reads as TGCAGTGCTAGAGATGCGGCAGAATCCTACGAGCAGTACTTC.

About this clonotype: Since a much larger clone is just one base distant, this may be a read error. CDR3 in amino acids: CANKAAGDDEQFF. CDR3 sequence (DNA): TGTGCCAACAAGGCAGCGGGAGATGATGAGCAGTTCTTC. This sequence joins TRBV7-2 and TRBJ2-1; 8 positions agree with TRBD2. This CDR3 comprises 13 residues. J lost 8 bases, V lost 10 bases, and 10 bases had no gene match. Germline CDR1 is SGHTA and CDR2 is FQGNSA.

The chain employs TRBV7-9 and TRBJ2-1, with D perhaps being TRBD1 or TRBD2 (6 bases each). The V gene's germline CDR1 is SEHNR and CDR2 FQNEAQ (reference sequence). The ends were cut back, 0 bases at V and 9 bases at J, with 12 bases in the middle. The CDR3 runs 14 residues. CDR3 in DNA: TGTGCCAGCAGCTTAGCGCAGGGGCGGGGTGAGCAGTTCTTC. This translates into CASSLAQGRGEQFF.

The chain has TRBV4-1 and TRBJ2-5, with 14 bases lining up with TRBD2. CDR1 is MGHRA, CDR2 YSYEKL, per germline. The CDR3 runs 16 residues. V gave up 4 bases and J gave up 6 bases; unmatched junction bases: 7. CDR3 loop: CASSLGTSGSAKTQYF. The CDR3 region has the DNA TGCGCCAGCAGCCTCGGGACTAGCGGGAGTGCAAAGACCCAGTACTTC.

This clonotype was counted once. With a much larger clone just one base away, this may be a read error. The chain has TRBV7-2 and TRBJ2-3; 8 bases fit TRBD2. J gave up 5 bases and V 7 bases, and 11 bases lay outside the gene matches. There are 15 residues in the CDR3. Per germline, CDR1 SGHTA and CDR2 FQGNSA. The CDR3 region is CASILILAGGDTQYF. The CDR3 nucleotides read TGTGCCAGCATCCTCATCCTAGCGGGTGGAGATACGCAGTATTTT.

This clonotype came up a few times. Possible read error: a much larger clone is one base away. The rearrangement joins TRBV30 to TRBJ2-1, with 10 nucleotides matching TRBD2. Germline CDR1 reads GTSNPN; CDR2 reads SVGIG (reference sequence). This CDR3 spans 13 amino acids. The ends lost 5 bases at V and 10 bases at J; junction bases unmatched: 8. The CDR3 reads CAWGASGRGEQFF. The CDR3 bases are TGTGCCTGGGGCGCTAGCGGGAGAGGGGAGCAGTTCTTC.

J is TRBJ1-5 and V is TRBV7-9; D not resolved. The germline CDR1 and CDR2 sequences are SEHNR and FQNEAQ (reference sequence). This CDR3 region has 16 residues. The V and J ends lost 4 bases and 3 bases respectively, with 16 bases between them. This CDR3 reads CASSSTGEDFNQPQHF. CDR3 sequence (DNA): TGTGCCAGCAGCTCTACCGGGGAGGATTTCAATCAGCCCCAGCATTTT.

There are many counts of this clonotype. The V gene is TRBV6-2 or TRBV6-3, the J gene TRBJ2-1, with 9 bases matching TRBD2. J was trimmed by 4 bases and V by 2 bases; bases with no gene match: 6. CDR1 is MNHEY and CDR2 is SVGEGT in the germline V gene. This CDR3 spans 16 amino acids. CDR3 in DNA: TGTGCCAGCAGTTACAACGGTGCGGGAGGGTACAATGAGCAGTTCTTC. This gives the protein CASSYNGAGGYNEQFF.

The CDR3 DNA reads TGCGCCAGCAGCCAAGCTGGGGGACTGAGCTCCTACGAGCAGTACTTC. This translates into CASSQAGGLSSYEQYF. This chain links TRBV4-1 with TRBJ2-7; D possibly corresponds to TRBD2 (6 bases). The V end lost 1 base, the J end lost 0 bases, and 13 bases lay between the germline ends. This CDR3 contains 16 residues. Germline CDR1 reads MGHRA; CDR2 reads YSYEKL.

This clonotype was counted ten times or more. The rearrangement links TRBV5-8 to TRBJ2-7; D is possibly TRBD1 or TRBD2 (5 bases each). The V gene's germline CDR1 is SGHTS and CDR2 YDEGEE. The CDR3 consists of 12 residues. V lost 7 bases to trimming and J lost 2 bases, with 10 bases between them. Here the CDR3 DNA reads TGTGCCAGCCGGGACCGAACCTACGAGCAGTACTTC. Translation gives CASRDRTYEQYF.

Ten or more counts support this clonotype. The chain recombines TRBV28 with TRBJ2-3, with TRBD1 matching over 9 bases. Germline V gene sequence: CDR1 MDHEN, CDR2 SYDVKM. This CDR3 has 16 amino acids. With 4 bases clipped from V and 1 base from J, the junction kept 6 bases outside the gene matches. Here the CDR3 reads CASSSTRTGGTDTQYF. CDR3 bases: TGTGCCAGCAGTTCTACCCGGACAGGGGGCACAGATACGCAGTATTTT.

At least ten counts were recorded for this clonotype. The genes are TRBV3-1 and TRBJ2-5; 10 nucleotides align to TRBD2. J lost 2 bases, V lost 4 bases, and 4 bases had no gene match. Germline lookup yields CDR1 LGHDT and CDR2 YNNKEL (reference sequence). The CDR3 has 15 amino acids. CDR3 nucleotide sequence: TGTGCCAGCAGCCTCCTAGCGGGGGCACAAGAGACCCAGTACTTC. The encoded protein is CASSLLAGAQETQYF.

The CDR3 loop reads CASSSGLRRVGTEAFF. The CDR3 DNA follows: TGTGCCAGCAGCTCCGGACTGAGGCGGGTGGGAACTGAAGCTTTCTTT. This chain connects TRBV11-3 to TRBJ1-1; D uncertain. This CDR3 is built from 16 residues. V was trimmed by 4 bases and J by 5 bases, leaving 20 bases between them. Germline CDR1 reads SGHNT; CDR2 reads YENEEA.

The rearrangement links TRBV4-1 to TRBJ2-7; TRBD2 agrees at 11 bases. J gave up 2 bases and V 3 bases, and 3 bases lay outside the gene matches. This CDR3 contains 15 residues. Germline assignment: CDR1 MGHRA and CDR2 YSYEKL. Here the CDR3 DNA reads TGCGCCAGCAGCCAGACTAGCGGGGCACCCTACGAGCAGTACTTC. As protein: CASSQTSGAPYEQYF.

This clonotype was seen many times. The CDR3 is CSARDSRQISSYNEQFF. CDR3 bases: TGCAGTGCTAGAGATTCCAGACAGATCAGCTCCTACAATGAGCAGTTCTTC. The chain is built from TRBV20-1 and TRBJ2-1; D may be TRBD1 (5 bases). CDR1 and CDR2 from the germline V gene are DFQATT and SNEGSKA (reference sequence). The CDR3 totals 17 residues. V lost 0 bases, J lost 0 bases, and 15 bases lay in between.

This clonotype was observed at least ten times. The V and J genes are TRBV3-1 and TRBJ2-3, with D unresolved. Germline V gives CDR1 LGHDT, CDR2 YNNKEL (reference sequence). V dropped 1 base and J dropped 3 bases, with 14 bases sitting between them. This CDR3 comprises 16 residues. The CDR3 DNA follows: TGTGCCAGCAGCCAAGGGGCGCTTAGCCCTACAGATACGCAGTATTTT. Its translation is CASSQGALSPTDTQYF.

This clonotype was seen many times. V and J are TRBV29-1 and TRBJ2-3; D gene ambiguous. V was pared by 1 base and J by 5 bases, with 22 bases between. This CDR3 is 17 amino acids long. CDR1 and CDR2 (germline): SQVTM, ANQGSEA. CDR3: CSVEALPGEVWIDTQYF. CDR3 coding DNA: TGCAGCGTTGAAGCCCTCCCAGGCGAAGTTTGGATAGATACGCAGTATTTT.

The chain links TRBV4-1 to TRBJ1-4; no definite D call. Trimming shortened V by 2 bases and J by 3 bases, and 13 bases separated the two germline ends. The germline gives CDR1 MGHRA, CDR2 YSYEKL. The CDR3 loop spans 16 amino acids. The CDR3 region has the DNA TGCGCCAGCAGCCAATCCCCCCGGACCGCTAATGAAAAACTGTTTTTT. It translates to CASSQSPRTANEKLFF.

V gene TRBV13 combines with J gene TRBJ2-5; D is possibly TRBD2 (6 bases). Deletions cut 5 bases from V and 2 bases from J, with 15 bases between. Germline V gives CDR1 PRHDT, CDR2 FYEKMQ (reference sequence). The CDR3 runs 15 residues. The CDR3 loop is CASSPGGRGQETQYF. DNA of the CDR3: TGTGCCAGCAGCCCCGGGGGTCGGGGTCAAGAGACCCAGTACTTC.

This clonotype has just a few counts. This chain joins TRBV28 and TRBJ2-3, with 16 bases aligning to TRBD2. The DNA end favors TRBJ2-1, so the J call may be wrong. The CDR3 contains 16 residues. Per the germline V gene, CDR1 is MDHEN and CDR2 is SYDVKM. The CDR3 DNA reads TGTGCCAGCAGCCAGGGACTAGCGGGAGGGTTTAGTGAGCAGTTCTTC. This sequence encodes CASSQGLAGGFSEQFF.

In this sample, this clonotype turned up many times. The V gene is TRBV20-1, the J gene TRBJ1-2; D is undetermined. The germline V and J ends were trimmed by 6 bases and 1 base, with 12 bases remaining between them. The CDR3 covers 13 residues. Germline V gives CDR1 DFQATT, CDR2 SNEGSKA (reference sequence). CDR3 sequence (DNA): TGCAGTGCCCCCCGACGGGATAACTATGGCTACACCTTC. This gives the protein CSAPRRDNYGYTF.

This clonotype has a count of ten or more. The chain is built from TRBV6-1 and TRBJ2-7; D remains unclear. Trimming took off 7 bases at V and 7 bases at J, with 11 bases between the two ends. CDR3 length: 11 amino acids. Germline V gene sequence: CDR1 MNHNS, CDR2 SASEGT. The CDR3 protein is CASTTRQEQYF. The CDR3 bases are TGTGCCAGCACTACCCGACAAGAGCAGTACTTC.

This clonotype has more than one count but fewer than ten. This chain joins TRBV19 and TRBJ1-1; D may be TRBD1 (5 bases). CDR1 is LNHDA and CDR2 is SQIVND in the germline V gene (reference sequence). The CDR3 is made up of 14 amino acids. V was pared by 3 bases and J by 1 base, with 9 bases between. The CDR3 spells CASSMQGANTEAFF. The CDR3, as DNA: TGTGCCAGTAGTATGCAGGGAGCGAACACTGAAGCTTTCTTT. Drawing the rest from reference TRBV19 and TRBJ1-1, the complete variable domain is DGGITQSPKYLFRKEGQNVTLSCEQNLNHDAMYWYRQDPGQGLRLIYYSQIVNDFQKGDIAEGYSVSREKKESFPLTVTSAQKNPTAFYLCASSMQGANTEAFFGQGTRLTVV.